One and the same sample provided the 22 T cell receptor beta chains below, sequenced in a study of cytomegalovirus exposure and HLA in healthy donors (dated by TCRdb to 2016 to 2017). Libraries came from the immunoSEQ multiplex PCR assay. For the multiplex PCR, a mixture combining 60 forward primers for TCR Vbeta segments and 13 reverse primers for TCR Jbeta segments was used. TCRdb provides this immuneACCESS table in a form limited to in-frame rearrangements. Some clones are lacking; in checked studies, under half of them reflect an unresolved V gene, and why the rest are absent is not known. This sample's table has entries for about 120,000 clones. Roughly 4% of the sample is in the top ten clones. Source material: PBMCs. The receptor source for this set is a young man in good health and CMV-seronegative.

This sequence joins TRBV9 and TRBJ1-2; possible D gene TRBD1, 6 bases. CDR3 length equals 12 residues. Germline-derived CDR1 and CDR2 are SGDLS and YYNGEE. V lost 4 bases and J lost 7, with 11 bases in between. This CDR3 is CASSPRGSGYTF. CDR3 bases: TGTGCCAGCAGCCCCAGGGGTAGTGGCTACACCTTC.

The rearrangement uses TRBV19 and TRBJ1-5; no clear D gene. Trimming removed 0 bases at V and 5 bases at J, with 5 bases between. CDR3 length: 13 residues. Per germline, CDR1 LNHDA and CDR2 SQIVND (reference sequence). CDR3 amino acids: CASSIDSDQPQHF. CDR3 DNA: TGTGCCAGTAGTATAGACAGCGATCAGCCCCAGCATTTT.

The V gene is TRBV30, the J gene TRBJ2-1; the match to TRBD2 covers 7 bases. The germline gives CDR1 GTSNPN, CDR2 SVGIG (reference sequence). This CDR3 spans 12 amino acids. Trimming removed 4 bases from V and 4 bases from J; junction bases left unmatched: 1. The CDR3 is CAWTAGYNEQFF. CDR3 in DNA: TGTGCCTGGACAGCGGGGTACAATGAGCAGTTCTTC. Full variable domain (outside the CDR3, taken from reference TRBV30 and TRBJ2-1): SQTIHQWPATLVQPVGSPLSLECTVEGTSNPNLYWYRQAAGRGLQLLFYSVGIGQISSEVPQNLSASRPQDRQFILSSKKLLLSDSGFYLCAWTAGYNEQFFGPGTRLTVL.

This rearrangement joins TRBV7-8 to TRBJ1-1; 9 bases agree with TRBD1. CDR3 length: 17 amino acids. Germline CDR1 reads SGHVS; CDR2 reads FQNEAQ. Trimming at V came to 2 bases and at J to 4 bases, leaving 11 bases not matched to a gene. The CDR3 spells CASSLRDRALIGTEAFF. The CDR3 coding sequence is TGTGCCAGCAGCTTAAGGGACAGGGCTTTAATCGGCACTGAAGCTTTCTTT.

The CDR3 DNA reads TGTGCCAGCAGCTCCTGGACAGGGTGGAACACTGAAGCTTTCTTT. The encoded protein is CASSSWTGWNTEAFF. The V and J genes are TRBV5-6 and TRBJ1-1, with 8 positions matching TRBD1. Germline CDR1 and CDR2: SGHDT and YYEEEE. V was clipped by 3 bases and J by 1 base; unmatched bases: 5. The CDR3 contains 15 residues.

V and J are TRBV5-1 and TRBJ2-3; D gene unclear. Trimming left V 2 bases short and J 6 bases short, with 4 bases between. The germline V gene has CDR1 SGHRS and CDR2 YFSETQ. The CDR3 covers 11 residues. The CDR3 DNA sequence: TGCGCCAGCAGCTTAGAGGATACGCAGTATTTT. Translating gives CASSLEDTQYF.

The CDR3 protein is CASSLLDGIYEQYF. The CDR3 DNA is TGCGCCAGCAGCTTGCTAGATGGCATCTACGAGCAGTACTTC. The V call is TRBV5-1, the J call TRBJ2-7; D remains unclear. This CDR3 contains 14 residues. Germline loops: CDR1 SGHRS, CDR2 YFSETQ. Trimming cost V 1 base and J 3 bases, with 11 bases left between them.

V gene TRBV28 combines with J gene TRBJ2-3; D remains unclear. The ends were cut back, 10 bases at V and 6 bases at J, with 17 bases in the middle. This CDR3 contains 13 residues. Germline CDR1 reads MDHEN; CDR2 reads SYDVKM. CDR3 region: CATLTPGLDTQYF. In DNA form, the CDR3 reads TGTGCCACCCTCACTCCGGGTTTGGATACGCAGTATTTT.

CDR3 residues: CASSPPATGMGGYTF. Here the CDR3 DNA reads TGTGCCAGTAGTCCTCCTGCGACAGGGATGGGTGGCTACACCTTC. V usage is TRBV19 and J usage is TRBJ1-2; 7 bases fit TRBD1. Germline V gene sequence: CDR1 LNHDA, CDR2 SQIVND (reference sequence). V lost 5 bases to trimming and J lost 7 bases; unmatched junction nucleotides: 13. The CDR3 is made up of 15 amino acids.

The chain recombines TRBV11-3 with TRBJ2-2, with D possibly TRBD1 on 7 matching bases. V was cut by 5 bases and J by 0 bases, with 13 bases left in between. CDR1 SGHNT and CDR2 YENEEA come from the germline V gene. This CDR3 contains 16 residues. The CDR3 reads CASSKGGTANTGELFF. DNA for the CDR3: TGTGCCAGCAGCAAAGGGGGGACAGCGAACACCGGGGAGCTGTTTTTT.

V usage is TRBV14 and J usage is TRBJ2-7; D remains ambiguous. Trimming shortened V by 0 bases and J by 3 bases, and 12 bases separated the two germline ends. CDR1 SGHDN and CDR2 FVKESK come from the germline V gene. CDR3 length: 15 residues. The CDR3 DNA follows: TGTGCCAGCAGCCAAGAGCTATCCAGGTTCTACGAGCAGTACTTC. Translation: CASSQELSRFYEQYF.

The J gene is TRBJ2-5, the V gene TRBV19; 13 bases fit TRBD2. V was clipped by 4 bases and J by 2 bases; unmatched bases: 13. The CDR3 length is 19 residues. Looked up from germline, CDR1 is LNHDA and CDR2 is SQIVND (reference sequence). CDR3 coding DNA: TGTGCCAGTAGTACTGGACTAGCGGGAGATTGGGTCAGGCAAGAGACCCAGTACTTC. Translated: CASSTGLAGDWVRQETQYF.

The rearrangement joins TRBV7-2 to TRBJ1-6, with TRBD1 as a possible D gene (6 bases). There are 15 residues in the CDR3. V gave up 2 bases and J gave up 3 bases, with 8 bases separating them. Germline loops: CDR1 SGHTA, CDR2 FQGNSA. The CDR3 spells CASSLMDSYNSPLHF. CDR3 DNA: TGTGCCAGCAGCTTAATGGACAGCTATAATTCACCCCTCCACTTT.

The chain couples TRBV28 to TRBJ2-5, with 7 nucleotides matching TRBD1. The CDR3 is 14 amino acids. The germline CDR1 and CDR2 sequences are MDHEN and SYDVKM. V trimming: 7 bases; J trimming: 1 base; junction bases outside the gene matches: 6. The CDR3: CASTATGSQETQYF. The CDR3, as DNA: TGTGCCAGCACCGCGACAGGGTCCCAAGAGACCCAGTACTTC.

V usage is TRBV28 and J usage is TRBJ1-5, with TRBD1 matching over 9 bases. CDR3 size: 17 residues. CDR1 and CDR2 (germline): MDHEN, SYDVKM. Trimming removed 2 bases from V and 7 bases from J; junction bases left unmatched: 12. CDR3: CASSLVRGTGLRQPQHF. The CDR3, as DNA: TGTGCCAGCAGTTTAGTCAGGGGGACAGGGCTGCGGCAGCCCCAGCATTTT.

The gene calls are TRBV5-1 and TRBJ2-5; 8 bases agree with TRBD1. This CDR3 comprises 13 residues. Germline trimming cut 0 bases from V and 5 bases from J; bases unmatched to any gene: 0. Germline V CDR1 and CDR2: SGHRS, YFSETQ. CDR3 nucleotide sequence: TGCGCCAGCAGCTTGGACAGGGGGGAGACCCAGTACTTC. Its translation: CASSLDRGETQYF.

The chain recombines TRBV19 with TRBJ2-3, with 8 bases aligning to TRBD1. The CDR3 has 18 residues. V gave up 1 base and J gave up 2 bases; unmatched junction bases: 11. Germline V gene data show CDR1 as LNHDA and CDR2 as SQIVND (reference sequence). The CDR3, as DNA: TGTGCCAGTAGTATAGCAAGGACAGGGACCTCAAACACAGATACGCAGTATTTT. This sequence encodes CASSIARTGTSNTDTQYF.

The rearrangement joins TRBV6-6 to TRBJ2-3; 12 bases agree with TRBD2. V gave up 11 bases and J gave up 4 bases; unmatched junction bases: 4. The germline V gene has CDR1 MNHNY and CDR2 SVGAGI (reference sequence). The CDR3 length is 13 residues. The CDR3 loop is CAGRTSGADTQYF. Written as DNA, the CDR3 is TGTGCCGGAAGGACTAGCGGGGCAGATACGCAGTATTTT.

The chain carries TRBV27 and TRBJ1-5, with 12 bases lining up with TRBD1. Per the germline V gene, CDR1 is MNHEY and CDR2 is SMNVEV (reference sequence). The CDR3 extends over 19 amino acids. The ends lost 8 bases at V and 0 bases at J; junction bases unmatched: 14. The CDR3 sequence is CASYRDRGPSSYSNQPQHF. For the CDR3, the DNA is TGTGCCAGCTACCGGGACAGGGGGCCTTCCTCTTATAGCAATCAGCCCCAGCATTTT.

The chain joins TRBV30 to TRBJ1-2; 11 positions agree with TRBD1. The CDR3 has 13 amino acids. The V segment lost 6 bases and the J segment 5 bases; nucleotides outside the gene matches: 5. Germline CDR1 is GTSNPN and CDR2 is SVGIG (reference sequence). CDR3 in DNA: TGTGCCTGCCAGGACAGGGGGCGGTATGGCTACACCTTC. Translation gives CACQDRGRYGYTF.

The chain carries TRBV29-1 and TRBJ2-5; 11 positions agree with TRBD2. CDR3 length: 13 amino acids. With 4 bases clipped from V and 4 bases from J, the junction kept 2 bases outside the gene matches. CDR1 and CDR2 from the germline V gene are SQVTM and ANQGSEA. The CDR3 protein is CSVGLAGRETQYF. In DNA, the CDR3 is TGCAGCGTTGGACTAGCGGGGCGAGAGACCCAGTACTTC.

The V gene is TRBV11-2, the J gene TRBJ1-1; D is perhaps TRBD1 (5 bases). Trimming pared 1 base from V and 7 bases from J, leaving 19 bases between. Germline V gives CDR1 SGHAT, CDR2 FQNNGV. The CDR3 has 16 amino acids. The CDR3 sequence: CASSLGGGVPSVEAFF. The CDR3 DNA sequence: TGTGCCAGCAGCTTAGGTGGAGGGGTCCCCTCTGTTGAAGCTTTCTTT.